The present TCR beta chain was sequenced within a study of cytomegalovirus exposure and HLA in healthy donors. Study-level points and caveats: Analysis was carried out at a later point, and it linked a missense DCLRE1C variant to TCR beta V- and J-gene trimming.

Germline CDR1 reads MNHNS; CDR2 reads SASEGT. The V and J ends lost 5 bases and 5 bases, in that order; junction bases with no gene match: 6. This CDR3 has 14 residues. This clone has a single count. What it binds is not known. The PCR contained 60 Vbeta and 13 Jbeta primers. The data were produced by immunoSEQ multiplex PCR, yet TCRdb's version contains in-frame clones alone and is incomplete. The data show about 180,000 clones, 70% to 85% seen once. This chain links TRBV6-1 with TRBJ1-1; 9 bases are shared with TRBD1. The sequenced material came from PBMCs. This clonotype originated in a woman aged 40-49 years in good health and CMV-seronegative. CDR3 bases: TGTGCCAGCAGTTTACAGGGGGCAAATACTGAAGCTTTCTTT. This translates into CASSLQGANTEAFF.